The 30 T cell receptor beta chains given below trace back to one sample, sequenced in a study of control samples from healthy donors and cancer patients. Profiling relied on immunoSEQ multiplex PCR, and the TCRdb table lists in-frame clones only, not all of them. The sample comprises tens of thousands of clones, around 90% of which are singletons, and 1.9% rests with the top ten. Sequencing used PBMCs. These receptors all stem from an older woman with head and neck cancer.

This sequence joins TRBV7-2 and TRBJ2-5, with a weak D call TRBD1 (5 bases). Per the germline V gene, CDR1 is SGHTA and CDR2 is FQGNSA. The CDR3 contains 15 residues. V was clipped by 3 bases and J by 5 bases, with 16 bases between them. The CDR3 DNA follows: TGTGCCAGCAGCTTTTCACGTCAGGGTGGGGAGACCCAGTACTTC. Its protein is CASSFSRQGGETQYF. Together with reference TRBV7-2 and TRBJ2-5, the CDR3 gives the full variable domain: GAGVSQSPSNKVTEKGKDVELRCDPISGHTALYWYRQSLGQGLEFLIYFQGNSAPDKSGLPSDRFSAERTGGSVSTLTIQRTQQEDSAVYLCASSFSRQGGETQYFGPGTRLLVL.

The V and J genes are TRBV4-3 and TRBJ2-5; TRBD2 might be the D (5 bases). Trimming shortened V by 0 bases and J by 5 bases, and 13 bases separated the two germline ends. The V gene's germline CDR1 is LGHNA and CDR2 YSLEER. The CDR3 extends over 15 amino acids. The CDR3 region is CASSQDPGFRETQYF. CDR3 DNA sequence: TGCGCCAGCAGCCAAGATCCGGGGTTCCGCGAGACCCAGTACTTC.

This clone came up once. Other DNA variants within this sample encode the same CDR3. CDR3 bases: TGTGCCAGTAGTATAAATGGATACAATGAGCAGTTCTTC. Translating it yields CASSINGYNEQFF. V and J are TRBV19 and TRBJ2-1; unclear D gene. Trimming left V 2 bases short and J 4 bases short, with 6 bases between. The CDR3 totals 13 residues. The V gene's germline CDR1 is LNHDA and CDR2 SQIVND (reference sequence). Full variable domain (rest looked up from reference TRBV19 and TRBJ2-1): DGGITQSPKYLFRKEGQNVTLSCEQNLNHDAMYWYRQDPGQGLRLIYYSQIVNDFQKGDIAEGYSVSREKKESFPLTVTSAQKNPTAFYLCASSINGYNEQFFGPGTRLTVL.

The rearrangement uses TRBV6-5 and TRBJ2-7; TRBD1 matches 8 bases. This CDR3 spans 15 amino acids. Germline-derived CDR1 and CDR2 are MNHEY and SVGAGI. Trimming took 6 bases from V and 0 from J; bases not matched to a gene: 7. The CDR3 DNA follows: TGTGCCAGCAGGGCCGTGGACAGGGCCTCCTACGAGCAGTACTTC. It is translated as CASRAVDRASYEQYF.

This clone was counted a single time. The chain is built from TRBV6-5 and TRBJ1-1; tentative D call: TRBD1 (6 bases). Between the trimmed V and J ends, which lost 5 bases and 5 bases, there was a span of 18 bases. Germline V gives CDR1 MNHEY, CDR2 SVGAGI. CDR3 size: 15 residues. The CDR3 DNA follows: TGTGCCAGCAGTCAGGTCTCGGGAGGGGGGACTGAAGCTTTCTTT. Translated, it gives CASSQVSGGGTEAFF.

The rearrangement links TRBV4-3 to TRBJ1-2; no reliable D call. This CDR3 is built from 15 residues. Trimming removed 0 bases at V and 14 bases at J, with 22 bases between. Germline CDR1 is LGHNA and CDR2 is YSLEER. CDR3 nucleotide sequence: TGCGCCAGCAGCCAAGATCGCGGGGTGTGGAGCTCGAGGACCTTC. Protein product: CASSQDRGVWSSRTF.

This CDR3 reads CASSPGPEGPGYTF. CDR3 DNA: TGTGCCAGCAGCCCCGGACCAGAGGGCCCTGGCTACACCTTC. V gene TRBV7-3 combines with J gene TRBJ1-2; D not resolved. Trimming removed 5 bases from V and 7 bases from J, with 17 bases in between. Germline CDR1 and CDR2: SGHTA and FQGTGA. The CDR3 sequence is 14 residues long.

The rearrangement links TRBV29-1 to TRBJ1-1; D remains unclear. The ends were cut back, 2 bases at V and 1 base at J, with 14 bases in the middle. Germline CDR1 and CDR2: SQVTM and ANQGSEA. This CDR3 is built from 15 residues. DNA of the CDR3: TGCAGCGTTGAAACTTGGTCCCGGACGAACACTGAAGCTTTCTTT. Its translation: CSVETWSRTNTEAFF.

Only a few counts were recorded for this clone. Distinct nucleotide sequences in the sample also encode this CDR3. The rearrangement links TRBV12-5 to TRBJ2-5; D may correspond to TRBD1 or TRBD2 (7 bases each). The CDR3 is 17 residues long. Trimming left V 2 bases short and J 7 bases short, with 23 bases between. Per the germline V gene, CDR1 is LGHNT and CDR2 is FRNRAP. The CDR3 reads CASGLILSGRGRGTQYF. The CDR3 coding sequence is TGTGCTAGTGGTTTGATACTTTCTGGGAGGGGGCGGGGGACCCAGTACTTC.

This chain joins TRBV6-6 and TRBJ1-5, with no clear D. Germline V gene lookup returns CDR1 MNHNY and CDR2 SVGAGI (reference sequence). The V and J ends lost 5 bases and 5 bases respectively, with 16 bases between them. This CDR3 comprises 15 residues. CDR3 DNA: TGTGCCAGCAGTCCGGCCGACGGGGTGGATCAGCCCCAGCATTTT. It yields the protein CASSPADGVDQPQHF.

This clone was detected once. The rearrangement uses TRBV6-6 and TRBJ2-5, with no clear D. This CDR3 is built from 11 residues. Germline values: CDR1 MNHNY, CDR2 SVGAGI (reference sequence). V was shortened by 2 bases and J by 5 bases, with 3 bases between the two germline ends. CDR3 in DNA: TGTGCCAGCAGTTACGGGGAGACCCAGTACTTC. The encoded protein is CASSYGETQYF.

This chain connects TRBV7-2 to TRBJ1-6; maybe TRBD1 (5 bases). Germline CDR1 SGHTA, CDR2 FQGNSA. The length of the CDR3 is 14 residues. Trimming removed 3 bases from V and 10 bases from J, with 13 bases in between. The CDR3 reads CASSLDGAGSPLHF. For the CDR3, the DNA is TGTGCCAGCAGCTTGGATGGGGCCGGGTCACCCCTCCACTTT.

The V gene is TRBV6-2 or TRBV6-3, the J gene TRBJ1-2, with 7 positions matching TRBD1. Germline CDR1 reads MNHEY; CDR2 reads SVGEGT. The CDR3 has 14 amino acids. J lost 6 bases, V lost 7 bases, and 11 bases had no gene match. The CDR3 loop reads CASTPRTGAHGYTF. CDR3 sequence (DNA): TGTGCCAGCACCCCAAGAACAGGGGCACATGGCTACACCTTC.

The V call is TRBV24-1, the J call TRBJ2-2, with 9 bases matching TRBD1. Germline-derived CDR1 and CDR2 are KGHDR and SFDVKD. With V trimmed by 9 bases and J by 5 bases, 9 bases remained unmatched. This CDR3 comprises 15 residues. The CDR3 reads CATAPQGAITGELFF. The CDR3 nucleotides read TGTGCCACCGCCCCACAGGGGGCAATTACCGGGGAGCTGTTTTTT.

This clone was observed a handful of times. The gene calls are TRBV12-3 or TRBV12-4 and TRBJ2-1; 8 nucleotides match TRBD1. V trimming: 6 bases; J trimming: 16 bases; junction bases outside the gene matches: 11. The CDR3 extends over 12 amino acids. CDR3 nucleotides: TGTGCCAGCAGGGCGGACAGGGTGGGCCTCTTCTTC. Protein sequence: CASRADRVGLFF.

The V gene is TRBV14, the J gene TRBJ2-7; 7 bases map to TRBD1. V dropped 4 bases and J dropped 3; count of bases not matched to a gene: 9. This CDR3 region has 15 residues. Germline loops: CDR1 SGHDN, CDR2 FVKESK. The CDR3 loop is CASSLTENRGYEQYF. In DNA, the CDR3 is TGTGCCAGCAGCCTAACAGAGAACAGGGGCTACGAGCAGTACTTC.

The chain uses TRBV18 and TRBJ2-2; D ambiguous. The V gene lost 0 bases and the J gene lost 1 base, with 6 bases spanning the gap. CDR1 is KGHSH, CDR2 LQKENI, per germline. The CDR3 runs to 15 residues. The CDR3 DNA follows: TGTGCCAGCTCACCACCCCTAGGGAACACCGGGGAGCTGTTTTTT. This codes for CASSPPLGNTGELFF.

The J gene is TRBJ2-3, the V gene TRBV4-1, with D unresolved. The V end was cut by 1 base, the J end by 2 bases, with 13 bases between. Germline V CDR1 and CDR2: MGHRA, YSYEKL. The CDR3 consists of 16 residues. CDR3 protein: CASSQGPAQITDTQYF. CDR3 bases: TGCGCCAGCAGCCAAGGCCCGGCGCAAATCACAGATACGCAGTATTTT.

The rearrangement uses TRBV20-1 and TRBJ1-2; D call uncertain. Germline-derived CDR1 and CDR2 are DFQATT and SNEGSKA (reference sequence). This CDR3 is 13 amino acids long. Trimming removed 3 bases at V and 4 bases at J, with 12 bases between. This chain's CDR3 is CSASTGDIYGYTF. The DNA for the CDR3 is TGCAGTGCTAGTACCGGGGATATCTATGGCTACACCTTC.

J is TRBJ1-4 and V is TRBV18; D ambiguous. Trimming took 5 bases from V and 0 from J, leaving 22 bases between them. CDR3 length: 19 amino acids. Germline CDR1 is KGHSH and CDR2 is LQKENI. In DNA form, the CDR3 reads TGTGCCAGCTCATCGAACCGAGGGAATAGCCGCTCAACTAATGAAAAACTGTTTTTT. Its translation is CASSSNRGNSRSTNEKLFF.

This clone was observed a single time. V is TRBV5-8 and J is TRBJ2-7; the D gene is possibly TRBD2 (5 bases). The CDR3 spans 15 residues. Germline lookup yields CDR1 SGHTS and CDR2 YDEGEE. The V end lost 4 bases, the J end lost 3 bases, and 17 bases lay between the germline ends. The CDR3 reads CASSTVVGRGYEQYF. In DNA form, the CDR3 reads TGTGCCAGCAGCACCGTTGTCGGCCGGGGCTACGAGCAGTACTTC.

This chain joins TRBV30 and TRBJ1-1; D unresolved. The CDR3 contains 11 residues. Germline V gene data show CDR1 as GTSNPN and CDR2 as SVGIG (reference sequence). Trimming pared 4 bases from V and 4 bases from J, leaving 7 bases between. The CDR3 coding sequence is TGTGCCTGGACACGGCGCACTGAAGCTTTCTTT. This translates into CAWTRRTEAFF.

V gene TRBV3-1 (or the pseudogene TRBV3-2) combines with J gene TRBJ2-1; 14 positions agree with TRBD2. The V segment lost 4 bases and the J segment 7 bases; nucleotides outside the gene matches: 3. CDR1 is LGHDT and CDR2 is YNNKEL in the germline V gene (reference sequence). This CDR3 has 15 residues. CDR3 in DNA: TGTGCCAGCAGCCTCGGGACTAGCGGGAGTAATGAGCAGTTCTTC. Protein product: CASSLGTSGSNEQFF.

The CDR3 region has the DNA TGTGCCAGCAGCAGACAGGGTCGGTTTGCCGGGGAGCTGTTTTTT. This translates into CASSRQGRFAGELFF. The J gene is TRBJ2-2, the V gene TRBV6-2 or TRBV6-3; 7 bases map to TRBD1. V lost 6 bases to trimming and J lost 6 bases; unmatched junction nucleotides: 10. CDR3 size: 15 residues. CDR1 is MNHEY and CDR2 is SVGEGT in the germline V gene.

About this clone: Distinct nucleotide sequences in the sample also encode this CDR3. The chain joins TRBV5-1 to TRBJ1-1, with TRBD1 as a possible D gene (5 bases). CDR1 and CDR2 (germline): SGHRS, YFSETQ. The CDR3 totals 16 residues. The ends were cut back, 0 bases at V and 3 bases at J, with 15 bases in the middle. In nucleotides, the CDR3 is TGCGCCAGCAGCTTGGTTCCGACCGGGGGTCACACTGAAGCTTTCTTT. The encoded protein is CASSLVPTGGHTEAFF.

CDR3 bases: TGTGCCAGCAGCTTAGGTCCTGGACTAGCGGACAATGAGCAGTTCTTC. Encoded protein: CASSLGPGLADNEQFF. The V call is TRBV7-8, the J call TRBJ2-1; 10 bases align to TRBD2. Germline CDR1 is SGHVS and CDR2 is FQNEAQ. This CDR3 contains 16 residues. Losses at the gene ends were 1 base for V and 5 bases for J; bases not matched to a gene: 5.

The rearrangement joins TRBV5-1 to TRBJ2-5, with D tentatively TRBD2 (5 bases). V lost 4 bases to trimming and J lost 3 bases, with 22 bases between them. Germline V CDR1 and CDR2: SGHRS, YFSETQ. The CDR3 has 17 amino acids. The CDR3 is CASSRRNAYGDEETQYF. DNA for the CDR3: TGCGCCAGCAGCCGTCGGAACGCGTACGGGGATGAAGAGACCCAGTACTTC. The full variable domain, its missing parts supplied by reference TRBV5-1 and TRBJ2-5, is KAGVTQTPRYLIKTRGQQVTLSCSPISGHRSVSWYQQTPGQGLQFLFEYFSETQRNKGNFPGRFSGRQFSNSRSEMNVSTLELGDSALYLCASSRRNAYGDEETQYFGPGTRLLVL.

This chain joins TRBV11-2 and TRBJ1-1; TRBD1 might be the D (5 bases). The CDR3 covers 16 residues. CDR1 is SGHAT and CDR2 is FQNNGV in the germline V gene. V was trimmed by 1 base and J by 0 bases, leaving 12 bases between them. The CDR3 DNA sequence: TGTGCCAGCAGCTTAGGTAAGGGGTACATGAACACTGAAGCTTTCTTT. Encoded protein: CASSLGKGYMNTEAFF.

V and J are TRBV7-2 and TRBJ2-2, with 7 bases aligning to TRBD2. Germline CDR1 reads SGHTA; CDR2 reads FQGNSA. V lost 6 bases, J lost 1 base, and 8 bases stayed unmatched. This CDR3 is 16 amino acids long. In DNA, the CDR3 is TGTGCCAGCAGACCACCGGGACTAAGGAACACCGGGGAGCTGTTTTTT. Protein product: CASRPPGLRNTGELFF.

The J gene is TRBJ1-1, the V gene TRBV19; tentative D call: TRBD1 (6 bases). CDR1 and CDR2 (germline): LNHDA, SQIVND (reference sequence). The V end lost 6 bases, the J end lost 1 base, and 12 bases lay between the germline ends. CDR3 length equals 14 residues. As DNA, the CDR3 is TGTGCCAGTAGCCTACAGGGCTCGAACACTGAAGCTTTCTTT. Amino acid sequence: CASSLQGSNTEAFF. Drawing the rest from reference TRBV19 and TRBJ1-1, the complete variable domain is DGGITQSPKYLFRKEGQNVTLSCEQNLNHDAMYWYRQDPGQGLRLIYYSQIVNDFQKGDIAEGYSVSREKKESFPLTVTSAQKNPTAFYLCASSLQGSNTEAFFGQGTRLTVV.